The 23 T cell receptor beta chains below all came from one sample that was sequenced in a study of cytomegalovirus exposure and HLA in healthy donors. Primers: 60 Vbeta forward and 13 Jbeta reverse. Assay used: immunoSEQ multiplex PCR; TCRdb lists only in-frame clones, some missing. The table includes more than 110,000 clones, about 74% detected once. Source material: PBMCs. These receptors were taken from a woman in her fifties or sixties in good health and CMV-seronegative.

The V call is TRBV7-9, the J call TRBJ1-1, with 9 bases fitting TRBD1. Germline assignment: CDR1 SEHNR and CDR2 FQNEAQ (reference sequence). The length of the CDR3 is 15 residues. With 1 base clipped from V and 0 bases from J, the junction kept 0 bases outside the gene matches. The CDR3: CASSLGQGVNTEAFF. The CDR3 DNA sequence: TGTGCCAGCAGCTTAGGACAGGGGGTGAACACTGAAGCTTTCTTT.

This clone was detected only a few times. The V and J genes are TRBV10-3 and TRBJ1-1, with 8 bases matching TRBD1. The germline CDR1 and CDR2 sequences are ENHRY and SYGVKD. J was trimmed by 1 base and V by 4 bases; bases with no gene match: 5. This CDR3 spans 15 amino acids. The CDR3 loop is CAISGKDRANTEAFF. The CDR3 nucleotides are TGTGCCATCAGTGGGAAGGACAGGGCGAACACTGAAGCTTTCTTT.

The chain couples TRBV28 to TRBJ1-4; the D is unclear. Trimming pared 8 bases from V and 4 bases from J, leaving 14 bases between. CDR3 length equals 14 residues. Germline V lookup: CDR1 MDHEN, CDR2 SYDVKM. This chain's CDR3 is CASGVSGLNEKLFF. In DNA, the CDR3 is TGTGCCAGCGGAGTTTCAGGACTTAATGAAAAACTGTTTTTT.

The rearrangement joins TRBV9 to TRBJ2-1, with TRBD2 matching over 12 bases. Trimming removed 0 bases from V and 4 bases from J; junction bases left unmatched: 2. This CDR3 has 16 residues. Per germline, CDR1 SGDLS and CDR2 YYNGEE. The CDR3 loop is CASSVVGTSGYNEQFF. CDR3 nucleotide sequence: TGTGCCAGCAGCGTAGTGGGGACTAGCGGGTACAATGAGCAGTTCTTC.

The chain employs TRBV5-1 and TRBJ2-5; TRBD1 matches 7 bases. V dropped 7 bases and J dropped 2; count of bases not matched to a gene: 5. The CDR3 has 13 residues. Germline V lookup: CDR1 SGHRS, CDR2 YFSETQ. The CDR3 loop is CASGQDRQETQYF. In DNA form, the CDR3 reads TGCGCCAGCGGACAGGACAGACAAGAGACCCAGTACTTC.

This chain uses TRBV6-1 with TRBJ1-4; 8 nucleotides line up with TRBD1. Losses at the gene ends were 6 bases for V and 5 bases for J; bases not matched to a gene: 5. There are 14 residues in the CDR3. CDR1 and CDR2 from the germline V gene are MNHNS and SASEGT. For the CDR3, the DNA is TGTGCCAGCAGACTGGACAGGGCGAATGAAAAACTGTTTTTT. Its protein is CASRLDRANEKLFF.

V gene TRBV7-8 combines with J gene TRBJ1-2, with D possibly TRBD1 on 6 matching bases. V was pared by 1 base and J by 5 bases, with 11 bases between. Germline V gives CDR1 SGHVS, CDR2 FQNEAQ. This CDR3 is 14 amino acids long. CDR3 DNA: TGTGCCAGCAGCTTAGGGACAGTGGTATATGGCTACACCTTC. Translated, it gives CASSLGTVVYGYTF.

V is TRBV4-1 and J is TRBJ2-3; D is undetermined. The CDR3 is made up of 13 amino acids. Trimming removed 7 bases at V and 2 bases at J, with 10 bases between. The germline gives CDR1 MGHRA, CDR2 YSYEKL. The CDR3 loop reads CASTSSLTDTQYF. Written as DNA, the CDR3 is TGCGCCAGCACGAGTAGTCTCACAGATACGCAGTATTTT.

The gene calls are TRBV11-2 and TRBJ1-4; 10 nucleotides line up with TRBD1. The V gene end was trimmed by 5 bases and the J gene end by 3 bases; junction bases not matched to a gene: 15. Germline assignment: CDR1 SGHAT and CDR2 FQNNGV. The CDR3 sequence is 19 residues long. The CDR3 sequence: CASSRQGAEYWIANEKLFF. CDR3 sequence (DNA): TGTGCCAGCAGCCGACAGGGGGCTGAATATTGGATTGCTAATGAAAAACTGTTTTTT.

This clone has just a few counts. The genes are TRBV15 and TRBJ1-4; possible D gene TRBD1, 6 bases. CDR1 and CDR2 (germline): LNHNV, YYDKDF (reference sequence). Trimming stripped 1 base from V and 8 bases from J, with 11 bases between. There are 14 residues in the CDR3. CDR3 bases: TGTGCCACCAGCAGAGGCTTGCAGGGGGAAAAACTGTTTTTT. This gives the protein CATSRGLQGEKLFF.

For this clone: The sample carries other DNA sequences with the same CDR3. V usage is TRBV6-5 and J usage is TRBJ2-2; perhaps TRBD1 as D (6 bases). V was trimmed by 4 bases and J by 1 base, leaving 13 bases between them. This CDR3 contains 16 residues. CDR1 is MNHEY, CDR2 SVGAGI, per germline. CDR3 loop: CASSSPGTRNTGELFF. The CDR3 bases are TGTGCCAGCAGTTCCCCCGGGACAAGGAACACCGGGGAGCTGTTTTTT.

This chain links TRBV7-9 with TRBJ1-1; 7 positions agree with TRBD1. Trimming took 6 bases from V and 1 from J; bases not matched to a gene: 5. CDR1 and CDR2 (germline): SEHNR, FQNEAQ (reference sequence). The CDR3 consists of 14 residues. The CDR3 sequence: CASRPGQSNTEAFF. The CDR3 region has the DNA TGTGCCAGCAGGCCGGGACAGTCGAACACTGAAGCTTTCTTT.

Comment on this clone: In the same sample, other DNA sequences code for this CDR3. This chain uses TRBV7-2 with TRBJ2-1; 8 nucleotides line up with TRBD2. Looked up from germline, CDR1 is SGHTA and CDR2 is FQGNSA. The CDR3 is 15 amino acids. V lost 1 base to trimming and J lost 4 bases; unmatched junction nucleotides: 3. CDR3 loop: CASSLGGGRYNEQFF. The CDR3 bases are TGTGCCAGCAGCTTAGGCGGGGGGAGGTACAATGAGCAGTTCTTC. Supplemented by reference TRBV7-2 and TRBJ2-1, the full variable domain reads GAGVSQSPSNKVTEKGKDVELRCDPISGHTALYWYRQSLGQGLEFLIYFQGNSAPDKSGLPSDRFSAERTGGSVSTLTIQRTQQEDSAVYLCASSLGGGRYNEQFFGPGTRLTVL.

In this sample, this clone turned up a few times. V is TRBV5-1 and J is TRBJ2-1, with 10 nucleotides matching TRBD2. Germline trimming cut 3 bases from V and 8 bases from J; bases unmatched to any gene: 11. The CDR3 is made up of 16 amino acids. CDR1 SGHRS and CDR2 YFSETQ come from the germline V gene. The CDR3 sequence is CASSSQTSGVFDEQFF. The DNA for the CDR3 is TGCGCCAGCAGCTCACAAACTAGCGGGGTTTTCGATGAGCAGTTCTTC.

The chain couples TRBV11-2 to TRBJ2-7, with 9 positions matching TRBD1. Germline V gene lookup returns CDR1 SGHAT and CDR2 FQNNGV. J lost 3 bases, V lost 4 bases, and 10 bases had no gene match. The CDR3 contains 16 residues. The CDR3 is CASSSLRTGVNYEQYF. DNA for the CDR3: TGTGCCAGCAGCTCCCTCCGGACAGGGGTTAACTACGAGCAGTACTTC.

V usage is TRBV7-9 and J usage is TRBJ1-5; 10 nucleotides align to TRBD1. There are 15 residues in the CDR3. Trimming took 4 bases from V and 6 from J; bases not matched to a gene: 6. In germline, CDR1 is SEHNR, CDR2 FQNEAQ (reference sequence). As DNA, the CDR3 is TGTGCCAGCAGCTCGGACAGGGGGTCGGGTCAGCCCCAGCATTTT. This codes for CASSSDRGSGQPQHF.

The J gene is TRBJ2-3, the V gene TRBV6-5, with D perhaps matching TRBD1 (6 bases). CDR3 length: 14 amino acids. V gave up 6 bases and J gave up 2 bases, with 12 bases separating them. Germline V gene sequence: CDR1 MNHEY, CDR2 SVGAGI. CDR3 region: CASSPGHFTDTQYF. In DNA form, the CDR3 reads TGTGCCAGCAGCCCGGGACACTTCACAGATACGCAGTATTTT.

This clone has only one observation. This rearrangement joins TRBV4-3 to TRBJ2-5; D perhaps matches TRBD2 (6 bases). V lost 0 bases, J lost 5 bases, and 10 bases lay in between. Per the germline V gene, CDR1 is LGHNA and CDR2 is YSLEER. The CDR3 spans 14 residues. The CDR3 reads CASSQDGAGETQYF. DNA for the CDR3: TGCGCCAGCAGCCAAGATGGGGCGGGGGAGACCCAGTACTTC.

This chain uses TRBV30 with TRBJ1-6; a weak D match, TRBD1 (6 bases). The V end lost 0 bases, the J end lost 8 bases, and 14 bases lay between the germline ends. Germline values: CDR1 GTSNPN, CDR2 SVGIG (reference sequence). This CDR3 has 15 residues. In DNA, the CDR3 is TGTGCCTGGAGTGTTCACAGGGCTAGGGATTCACCCCTCCACTTT. The encoded protein is CAWSVHRARDSPLHF.

The genes are TRBV10-3 and TRBJ2-2; weak D call: TRBD2 (5 bases). The CDR3 consists of 15 residues. Trimming took 8 bases from V and 8 from J, leaving 21 bases between them. Looked up from germline, CDR1 is ENHRY and CDR2 is SYGVKD. CDR3 region: CAIGLTSPRGGELFF. For the CDR3, the DNA is TGTGCCATCGGCCTCACTAGTCCCCGTGGAGGGGAGCTGTTTTTT.

The chain combines TRBV19 with TRBJ1-1; D remains unclear. Trimming stripped 5 bases from V and 2 bases from J, with 12 bases between. The CDR3 consists of 14 residues. In germline, CDR1 is LNHDA, CDR2 SQIVND (reference sequence). CDR3 DNA sequence: TGTGCCAGTAGTCTGGGCGACGCTAACACTGAAGCTTTCTTT. Its translation: CASSLGDANTEAFF.

This clone occurred a few times. V gene TRBV11-2 combines with J gene TRBJ1-4; 7 bases match TRBD1. Trimming took 5 bases from V and 3 from J; bases not matched to a gene: 6. CDR1 is SGHAT and CDR2 is FQNNGV in the germline V gene. The CDR3 spans 15 residues. The CDR3 sequence: CASSPAGTANEKLFF. CDR3 DNA: TGTGCCAGCAGCCCCGCGGGGACAGCTAATGAAAAACTGTTTTTT.

The chain is built from TRBV4-1 and TRBJ1-1; a possible D gene is TRBD1 (6 bases). This CDR3 comprises 13 residues. V lost 2 bases and J lost 5, with 9 bases in between. Looked up from germline, CDR1 is MGHRA and CDR2 is YSYEKL. The CDR3 DNA is TGCGCCAGCAGCCAACAGGGGTGGACTGAAGCTTTCTTT. This gives the protein CASSQQGWTEAFF.